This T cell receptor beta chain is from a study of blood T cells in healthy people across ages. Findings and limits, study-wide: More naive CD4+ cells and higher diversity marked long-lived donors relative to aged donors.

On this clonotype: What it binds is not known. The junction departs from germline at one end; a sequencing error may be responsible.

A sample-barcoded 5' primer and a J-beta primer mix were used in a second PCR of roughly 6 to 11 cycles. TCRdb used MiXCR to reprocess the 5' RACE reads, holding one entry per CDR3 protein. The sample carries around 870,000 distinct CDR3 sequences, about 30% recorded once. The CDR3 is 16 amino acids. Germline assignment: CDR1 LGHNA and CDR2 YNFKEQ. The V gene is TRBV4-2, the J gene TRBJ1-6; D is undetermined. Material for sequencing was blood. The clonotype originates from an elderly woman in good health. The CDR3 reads CACSQELGRRNSPLHF. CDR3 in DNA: TGTGCCTGCAGCCAAGAATTAGGGCGGAGGAATTCACCCCTCCACTTT.